The clone carrying this T cell receptor beta chain was detected once. The source of the sample is a study of shared clonotypes between healthy human individuals. Deep level was the assay's run setting. Here immunoSEQ multiplex PCR was the method, and the copy in TCRdb shows in-frame clones only, minus some. The sample includes more than 450,000 clones, 79% of them seen just once. Every one of the donors was a Caucasian adult that lived in Nashville, Tennessee. The unsorted samples took roughly 100 million PBMCs to get genomic DNA. The germline V and J ends were trimmed by 2 bases and 4 bases, with 5 bases remaining between them. The CDR3 contains 12 residues. Germline V lookup: CDR1 SGHDN, CDR2 FVKESK.

Material: PBMCs. This TCR was recovered from a woman in her 40s in good health. Some clones in this sample may be carry-over from other donors' samples. The chain has TRBV14 and TRBJ2-5; no clear D. This CDR3 reads CASSQNRETQYF. The CDR3, as DNA: TGTGCCAGCAGCCAAAACCGAGAGACCCAGTACTTC.